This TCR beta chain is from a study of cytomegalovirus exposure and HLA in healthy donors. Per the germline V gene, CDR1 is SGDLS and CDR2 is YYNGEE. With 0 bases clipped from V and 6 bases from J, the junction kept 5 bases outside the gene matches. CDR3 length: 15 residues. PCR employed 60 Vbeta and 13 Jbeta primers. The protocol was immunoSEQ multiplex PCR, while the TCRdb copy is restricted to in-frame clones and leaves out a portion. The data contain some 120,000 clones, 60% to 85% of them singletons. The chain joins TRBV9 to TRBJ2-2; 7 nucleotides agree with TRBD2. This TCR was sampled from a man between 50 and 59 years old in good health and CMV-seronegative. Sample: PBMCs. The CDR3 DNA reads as TGTGCCAGCAGCGTAGATGGGAGGGTCGCCGGGGAGCTGTTTTTT. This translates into CASSVDGRVAGELFF.